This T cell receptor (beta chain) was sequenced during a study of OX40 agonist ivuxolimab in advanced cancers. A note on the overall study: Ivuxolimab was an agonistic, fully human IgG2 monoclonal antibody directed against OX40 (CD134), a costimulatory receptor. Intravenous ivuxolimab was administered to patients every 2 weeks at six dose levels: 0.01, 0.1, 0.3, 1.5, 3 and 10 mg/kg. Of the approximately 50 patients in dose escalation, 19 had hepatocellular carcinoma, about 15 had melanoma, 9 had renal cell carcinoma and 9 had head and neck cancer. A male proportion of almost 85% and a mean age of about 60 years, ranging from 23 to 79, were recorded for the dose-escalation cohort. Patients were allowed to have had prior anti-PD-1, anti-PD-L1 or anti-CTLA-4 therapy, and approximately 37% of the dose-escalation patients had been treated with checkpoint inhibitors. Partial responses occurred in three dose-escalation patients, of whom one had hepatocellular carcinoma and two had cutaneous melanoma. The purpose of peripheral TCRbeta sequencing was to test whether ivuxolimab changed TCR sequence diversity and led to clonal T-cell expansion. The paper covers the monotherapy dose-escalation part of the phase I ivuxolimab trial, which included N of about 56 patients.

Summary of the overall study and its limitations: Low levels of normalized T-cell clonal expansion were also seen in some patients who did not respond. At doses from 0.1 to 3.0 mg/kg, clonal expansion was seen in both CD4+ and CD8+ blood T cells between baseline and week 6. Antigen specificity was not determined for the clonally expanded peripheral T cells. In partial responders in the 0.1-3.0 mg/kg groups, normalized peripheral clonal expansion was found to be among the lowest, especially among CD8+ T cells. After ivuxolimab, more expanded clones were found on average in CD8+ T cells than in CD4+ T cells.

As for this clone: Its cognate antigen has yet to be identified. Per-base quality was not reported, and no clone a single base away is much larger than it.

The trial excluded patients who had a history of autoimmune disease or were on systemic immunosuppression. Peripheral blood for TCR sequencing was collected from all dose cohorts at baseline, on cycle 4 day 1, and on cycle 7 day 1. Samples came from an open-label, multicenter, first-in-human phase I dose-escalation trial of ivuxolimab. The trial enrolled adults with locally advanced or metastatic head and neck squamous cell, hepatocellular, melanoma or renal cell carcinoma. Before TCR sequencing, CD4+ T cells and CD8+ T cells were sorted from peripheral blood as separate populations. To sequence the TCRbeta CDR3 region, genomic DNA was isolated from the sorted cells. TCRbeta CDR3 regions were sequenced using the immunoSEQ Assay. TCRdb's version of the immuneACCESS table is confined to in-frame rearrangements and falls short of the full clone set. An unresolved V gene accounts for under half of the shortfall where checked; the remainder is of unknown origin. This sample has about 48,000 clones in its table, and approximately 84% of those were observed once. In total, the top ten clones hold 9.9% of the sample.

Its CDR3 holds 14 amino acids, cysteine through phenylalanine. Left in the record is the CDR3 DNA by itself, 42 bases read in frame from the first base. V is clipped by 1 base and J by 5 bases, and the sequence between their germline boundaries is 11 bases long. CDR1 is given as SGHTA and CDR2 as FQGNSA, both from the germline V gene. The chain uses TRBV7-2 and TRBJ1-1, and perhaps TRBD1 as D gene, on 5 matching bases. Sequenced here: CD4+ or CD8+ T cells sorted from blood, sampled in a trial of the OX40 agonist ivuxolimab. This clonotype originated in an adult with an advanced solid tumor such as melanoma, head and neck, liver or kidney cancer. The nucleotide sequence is TGTGCCAGCAGCTTAGGGGGCGTACGTACTGAAGCTTTCTTT. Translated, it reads CASSLGGVRTEAFF.